The T cell receptor (beta chain) under discussion was sequenced for a study of siplizumab effects on memory and regulatory T cells. Study-wide results and limits: A naive or memory phenotype could not be assigned to roughly 80-95% of the proliferating CD4+ or CD8+ clones. Naive T cells looked more diverse than memory cells and looked like major alloresponse contributors. For siplizumab cultures, the suppressive function of their proliferating Tregs was not confirmed.

Using immunoSEQ multiplex PCR, the repertoire was profiled, and TCRdb retains in-frame clones only, with some absent. The sample contains about 120,000 clones, roughly 92% of which appear only once. CDR3 length equals 14 residues. V was cut by 0 bases and J by 1 base, with 7 bases left in between. Germline CDR1 SGDLS, CDR2 YYNGEE. With regard to this clone: No antigen is known for it.

J is TRBJ1-2 and V is TRBV9; D is undetermined. Sample: CD4+ T cells sorted from blood. The source is a human donor in good health. The CDR3 region has the DNA TGTGCCAGCAGCGTAGTGGGAGATAACTATGGCTACACCTTC. Residues: CASSVVGDNYGYTF.